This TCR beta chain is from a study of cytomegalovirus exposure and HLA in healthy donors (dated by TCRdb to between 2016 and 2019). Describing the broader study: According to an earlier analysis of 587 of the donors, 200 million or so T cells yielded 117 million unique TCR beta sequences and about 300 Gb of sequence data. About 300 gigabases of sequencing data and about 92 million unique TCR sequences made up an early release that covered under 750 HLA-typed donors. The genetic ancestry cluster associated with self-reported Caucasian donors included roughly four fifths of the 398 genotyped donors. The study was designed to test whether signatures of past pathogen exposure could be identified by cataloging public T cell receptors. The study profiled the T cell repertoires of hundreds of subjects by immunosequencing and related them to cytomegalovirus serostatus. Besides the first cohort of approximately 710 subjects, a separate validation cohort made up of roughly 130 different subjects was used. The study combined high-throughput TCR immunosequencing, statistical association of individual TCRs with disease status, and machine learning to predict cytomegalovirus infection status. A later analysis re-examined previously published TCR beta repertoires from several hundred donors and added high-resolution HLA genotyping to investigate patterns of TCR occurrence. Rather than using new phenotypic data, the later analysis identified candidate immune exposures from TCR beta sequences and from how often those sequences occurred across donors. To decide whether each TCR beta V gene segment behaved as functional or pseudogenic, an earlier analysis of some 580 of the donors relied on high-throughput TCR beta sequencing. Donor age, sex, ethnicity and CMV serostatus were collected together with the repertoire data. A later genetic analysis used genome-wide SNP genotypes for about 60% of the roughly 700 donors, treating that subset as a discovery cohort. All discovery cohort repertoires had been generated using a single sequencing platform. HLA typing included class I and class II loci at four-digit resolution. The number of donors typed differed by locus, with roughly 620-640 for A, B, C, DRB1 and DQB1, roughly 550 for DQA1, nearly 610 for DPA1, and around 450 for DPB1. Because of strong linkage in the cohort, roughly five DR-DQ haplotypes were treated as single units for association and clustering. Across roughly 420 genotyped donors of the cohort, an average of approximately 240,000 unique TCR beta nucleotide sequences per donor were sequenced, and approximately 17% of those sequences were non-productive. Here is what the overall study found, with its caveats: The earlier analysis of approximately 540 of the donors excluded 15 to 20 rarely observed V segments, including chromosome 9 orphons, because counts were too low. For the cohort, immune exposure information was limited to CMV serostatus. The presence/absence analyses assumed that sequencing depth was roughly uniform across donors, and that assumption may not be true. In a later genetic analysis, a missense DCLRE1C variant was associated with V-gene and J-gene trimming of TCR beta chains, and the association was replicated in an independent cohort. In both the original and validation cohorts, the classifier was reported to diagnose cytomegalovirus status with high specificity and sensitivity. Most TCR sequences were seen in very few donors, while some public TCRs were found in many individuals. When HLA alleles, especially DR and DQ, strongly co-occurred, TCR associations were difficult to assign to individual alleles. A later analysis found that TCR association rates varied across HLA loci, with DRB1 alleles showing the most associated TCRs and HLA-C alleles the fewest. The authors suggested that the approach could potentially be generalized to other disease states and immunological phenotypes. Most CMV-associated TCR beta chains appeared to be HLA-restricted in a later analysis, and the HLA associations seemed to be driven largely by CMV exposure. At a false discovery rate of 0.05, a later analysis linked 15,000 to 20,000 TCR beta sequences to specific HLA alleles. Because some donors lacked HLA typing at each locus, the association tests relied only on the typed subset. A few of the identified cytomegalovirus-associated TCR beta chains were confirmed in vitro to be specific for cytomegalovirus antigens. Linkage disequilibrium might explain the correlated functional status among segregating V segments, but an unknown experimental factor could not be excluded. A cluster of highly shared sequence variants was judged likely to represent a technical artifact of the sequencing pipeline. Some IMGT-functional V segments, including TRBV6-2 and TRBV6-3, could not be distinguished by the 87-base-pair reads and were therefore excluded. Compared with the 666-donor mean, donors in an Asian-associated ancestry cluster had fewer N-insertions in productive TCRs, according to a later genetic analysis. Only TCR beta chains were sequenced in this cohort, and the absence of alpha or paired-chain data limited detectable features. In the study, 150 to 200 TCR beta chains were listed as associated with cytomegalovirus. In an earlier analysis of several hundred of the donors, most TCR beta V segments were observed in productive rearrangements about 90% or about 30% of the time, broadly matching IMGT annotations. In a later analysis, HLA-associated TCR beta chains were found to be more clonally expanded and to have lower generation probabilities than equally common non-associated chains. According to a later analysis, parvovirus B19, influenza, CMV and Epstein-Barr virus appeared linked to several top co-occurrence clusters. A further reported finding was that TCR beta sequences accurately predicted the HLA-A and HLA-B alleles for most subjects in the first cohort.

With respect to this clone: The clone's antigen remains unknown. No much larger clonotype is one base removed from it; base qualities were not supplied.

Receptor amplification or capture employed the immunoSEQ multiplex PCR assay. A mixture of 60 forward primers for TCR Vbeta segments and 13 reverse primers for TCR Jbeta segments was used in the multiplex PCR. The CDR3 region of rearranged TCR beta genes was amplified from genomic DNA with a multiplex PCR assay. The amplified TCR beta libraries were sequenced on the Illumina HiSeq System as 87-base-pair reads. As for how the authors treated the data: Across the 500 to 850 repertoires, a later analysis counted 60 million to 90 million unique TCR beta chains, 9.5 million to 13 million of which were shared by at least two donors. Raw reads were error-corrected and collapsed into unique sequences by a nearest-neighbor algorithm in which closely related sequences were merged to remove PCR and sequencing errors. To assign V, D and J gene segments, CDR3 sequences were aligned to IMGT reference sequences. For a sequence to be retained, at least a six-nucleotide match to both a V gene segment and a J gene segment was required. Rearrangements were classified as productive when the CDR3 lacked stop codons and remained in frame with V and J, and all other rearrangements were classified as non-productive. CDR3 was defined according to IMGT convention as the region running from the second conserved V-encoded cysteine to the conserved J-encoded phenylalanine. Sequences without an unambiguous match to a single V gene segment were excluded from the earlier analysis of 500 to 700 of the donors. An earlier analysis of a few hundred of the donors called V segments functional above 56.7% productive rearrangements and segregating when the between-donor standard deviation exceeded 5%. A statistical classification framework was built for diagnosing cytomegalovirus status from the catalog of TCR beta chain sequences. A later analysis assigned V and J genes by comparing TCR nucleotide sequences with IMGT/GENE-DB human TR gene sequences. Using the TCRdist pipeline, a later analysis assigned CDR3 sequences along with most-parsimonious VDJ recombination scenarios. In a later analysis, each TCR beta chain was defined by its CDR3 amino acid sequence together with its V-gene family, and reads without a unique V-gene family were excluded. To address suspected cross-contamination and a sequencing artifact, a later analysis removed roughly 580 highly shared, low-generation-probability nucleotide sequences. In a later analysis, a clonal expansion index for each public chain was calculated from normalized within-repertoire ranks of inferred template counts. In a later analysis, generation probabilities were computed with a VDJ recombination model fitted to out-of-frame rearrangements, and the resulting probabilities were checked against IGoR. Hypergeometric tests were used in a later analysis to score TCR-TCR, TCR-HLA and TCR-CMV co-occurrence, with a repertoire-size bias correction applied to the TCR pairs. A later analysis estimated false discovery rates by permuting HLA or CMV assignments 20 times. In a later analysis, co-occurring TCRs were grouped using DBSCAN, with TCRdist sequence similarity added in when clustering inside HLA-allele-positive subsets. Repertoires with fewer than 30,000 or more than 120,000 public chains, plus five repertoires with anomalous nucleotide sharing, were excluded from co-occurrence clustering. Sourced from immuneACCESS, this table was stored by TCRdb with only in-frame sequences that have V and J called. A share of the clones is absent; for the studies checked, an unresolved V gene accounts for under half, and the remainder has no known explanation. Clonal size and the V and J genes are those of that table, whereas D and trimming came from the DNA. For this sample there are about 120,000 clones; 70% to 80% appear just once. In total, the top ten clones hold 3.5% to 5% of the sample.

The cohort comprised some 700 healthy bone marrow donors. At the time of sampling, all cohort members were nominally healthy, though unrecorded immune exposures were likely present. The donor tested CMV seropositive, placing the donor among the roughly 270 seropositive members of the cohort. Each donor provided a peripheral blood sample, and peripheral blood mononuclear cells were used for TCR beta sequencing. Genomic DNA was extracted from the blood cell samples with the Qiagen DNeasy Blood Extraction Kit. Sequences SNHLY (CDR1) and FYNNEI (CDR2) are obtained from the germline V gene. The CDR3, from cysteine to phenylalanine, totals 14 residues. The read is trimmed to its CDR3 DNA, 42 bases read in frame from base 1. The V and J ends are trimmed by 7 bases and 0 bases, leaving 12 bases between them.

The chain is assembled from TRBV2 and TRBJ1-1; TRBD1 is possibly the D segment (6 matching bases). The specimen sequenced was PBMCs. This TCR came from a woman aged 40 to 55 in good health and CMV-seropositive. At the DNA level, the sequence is TGTGCCAGCAAGGAGGACAGCCTGAACACTGAAGCTTTCTTT. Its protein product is CASKEDSLNTEAFF.